What follows is one TCR beta chain and its context. Using immunoSEQ multiplex PCR, the repertoire was profiled, and TCRdb retains in-frame clones only, with some absent. The sample contains 70,000 to 80,000 clones, roughly 92% of which appear only once. The sample is drawn from a study of T cell changes during pregnancy in multiple sclerosis. The CDR3 loop spans 15 amino acids. Deletions cut 8 bases from V and 0 bases from J, with 14 bases between. Germline CDR1 and CDR2: LNHDA and SQIVND (reference sequence). This clonotype originated in a female donor in good health, enrolled as a control in a pregnancy study. The chain is built from TRBV19 and TRBJ2-1, with D tentatively TRBD2 (5 bases). The sequenced sample was peripheral blood, obtained after pregnancy. CDR3 coding DNA: TGTGCCAGTCGAGAGGGCCTATCCTCCTACAATGAGCAGTTCTTC. It specifies CASREGLSSYNEQFF.